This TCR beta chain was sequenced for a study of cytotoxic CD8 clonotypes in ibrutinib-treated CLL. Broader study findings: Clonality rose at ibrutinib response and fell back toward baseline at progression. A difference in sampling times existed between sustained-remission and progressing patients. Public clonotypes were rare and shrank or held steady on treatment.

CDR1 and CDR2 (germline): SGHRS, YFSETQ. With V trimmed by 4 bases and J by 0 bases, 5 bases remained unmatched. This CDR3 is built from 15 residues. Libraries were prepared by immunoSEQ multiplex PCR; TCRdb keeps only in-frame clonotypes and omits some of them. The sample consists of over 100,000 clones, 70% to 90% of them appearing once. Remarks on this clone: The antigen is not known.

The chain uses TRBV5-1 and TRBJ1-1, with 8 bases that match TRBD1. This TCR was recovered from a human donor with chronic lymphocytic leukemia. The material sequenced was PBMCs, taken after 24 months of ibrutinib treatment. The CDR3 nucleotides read TGCGCCAGCAGCCTCGGACAGGGTATGAACACTGAAGCTTTCTTT. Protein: CASSLGQGMNTEAFF. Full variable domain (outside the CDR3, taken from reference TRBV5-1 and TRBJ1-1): KAGVTQTPRYLIKTRGQQVTLSCSPISGHRSVSWYQQTPGQGLQFLFEYFSETQRNKGNFPGRFSGRQFSNSRSEMNVSTLELGDSALYLCASSLGQGMNTEAFFGQGTRLTVV.